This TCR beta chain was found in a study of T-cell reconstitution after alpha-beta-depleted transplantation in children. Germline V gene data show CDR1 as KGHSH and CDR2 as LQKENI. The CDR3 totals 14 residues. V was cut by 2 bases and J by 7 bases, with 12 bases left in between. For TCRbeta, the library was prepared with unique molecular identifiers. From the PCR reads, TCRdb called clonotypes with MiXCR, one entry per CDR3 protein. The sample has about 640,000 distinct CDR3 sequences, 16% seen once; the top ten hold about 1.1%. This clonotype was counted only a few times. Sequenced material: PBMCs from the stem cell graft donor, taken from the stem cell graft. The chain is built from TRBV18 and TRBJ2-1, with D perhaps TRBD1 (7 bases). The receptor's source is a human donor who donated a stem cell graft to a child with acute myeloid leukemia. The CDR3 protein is CASSPETGTNEQFF. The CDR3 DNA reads TGTGCCAGCTCACCAGAGACAGGGACTAATGAGCAGTTCTTC.